Below, 25 T cell receptor beta chains from the same sample are listed, as sequenced in a study of T-cell memory formation after mild COVID-19. One entry per CDR3 protein results from TCRdb running MiXCR on the 5' RACE reads. The table has roughly 100,000 distinct CDR3 sequences, under 15% seen once. The material sequenced was PBMCs or a T cell subset sorted from them (not recorded which). These TCRs come from an adult woman who had mild COVID-19 (a few samples of this study predate the infection). Cell type and time point are not known.

The genes are TRBV9 and TRBJ2-3; 7 bases map to TRBD1. V dropped 3 bases and J dropped 2; count of bases not matched to a gene: 3. In germline, CDR1 is SGDLS, CDR2 YYNGEE. The length of the CDR3 is 14 residues. The CDR3 sequence is CASSAGQITDTQYF. Written as DNA, the CDR3 is TGTGCCAGCAGCGCGGGACAGATCACAGATACGCAGTATTTT.

The chain has TRBV12-3 or TRBV12-4 and TRBJ1-5; TRBD1 matches 7 bases. This CDR3 has 15 residues. V was clipped by 4 bases and J by 0 bases; unmatched bases: 3. The CDR3: CASSSQGYSNQPQHF. The CDR3 nucleotides are TGTGCCAGCAGTTCACAGGGGTATAGCAATCAGCCCCAGCATTTT.

This clonotype was picked up a small number of times. The chain has TRBV11-3 and TRBJ2-1; D uncertain. The ends were cut back, 4 bases at V and 0 bases at J, with 19 bases in the middle. Germline values: CDR1 SGHNT, CDR2 YENEEA. This CDR3 is 18 amino acids long. CDR3 residues: CASSSYMGYATSYNEQFF. In nucleotides, the CDR3 is TGTGCCAGCAGCTCCTATATGGGGTATGCAACCTCCTACAATGAGCAGTTCTTC.

About this clonotype: The junction differs from germline at one of its ends, possibly a read error. The chain recombines TRBV7-8 with TRBJ2-1; 9 bases align to TRBD2. Germline V CDR1 and CDR2: SGHVS, FQNEAQ. This CDR3 has 17 amino acids. The chain's CDR3 is CASSSNSGSVVPHEQFF. The CDR3 DNA follows: TGTGCAAGCAGCTCCAATAGCGGGAGTGTAGTCCCCCATGAGCAGTTCTTC. Based on the CDR3 plus reference TRBV7-8 and TRBJ2-1, the full variable domain is GAGVSQSPRYKVAKRGQDVALRCDPISGHVSLFWYQQALGQGPEFLTYFQNEAQLDKSGLPSDRFFAERPEGSVSTLKIQRTQQEDSAVYLCASSSNSGSVVPHEQFFGPGTRLTVL.

This clonotype was seen many times. The chain combines TRBV24-1 with TRBJ2-1, with D unclear. The germline V gene encodes CDR1 KGHDR and CDR2 SFDVKD. Trimming pared 3 bases from V and 4 bases from J, leaving 6 bases between. This CDR3 comprises 13 residues. CDR3 sequence (DNA): TGTGCCACCAGTGATCCCCTTTACAATGAGCAGTTCTTC. The encoded protein is CATSDPLYNEQFF.

The V and J genes are TRBV20-1 and TRBJ2-2; D tentatively reads TRBD1 or TRBD2 (5 bases each). CDR1 is DFQATT, CDR2 SNEGSKA, per germline (reference sequence). Trimming took 5 bases from V and 4 from J, leaving 8 bases between them. The CDR3 is 12 amino acids. DNA for the CDR3: TGCAGTGCTGTCGGGACCACCGGGGAGCTGTTTTTT. Its translation is CSAVGTTGELFF.

The gene calls are TRBV6-5 and TRBJ1-2; D uncertain. The V gene's germline CDR1 is MNHEY and CDR2 SVGAGI. V lost 8 bases to trimming and J lost 8 bases, with 18 bases between them. This CDR3 is built from 13 residues. CDR3 residues: CASSRDRARGYTF. DNA of the CDR3: TGTGCCAGCTCCCGGGATCGGGCGCGGGGCTACACCTTC.

The genes are TRBV5-1 and TRBJ2-1; 10 nucleotides match TRBD1. Germline CDR1 reads SGHRS; CDR2 reads YFSETQ. The CDR3 extends over 15 amino acids. With V trimmed by 4 bases and J by 3 bases, 4 bases remained unmatched. In DNA form, the CDR3 reads TGCGCCAGCAGCCCGACAGGGGGCGGCTACAATGAGCAGTTCTTC. It translates to CASSPTGGGYNEQFF.

This chain joins TRBV12-3 or TRBV12-4 and TRBJ2-7; D gene uncertain. Trimming stripped 4 bases from V and 4 bases from J, with 11 bases between. CDR3 length: 13 amino acids. In DNA form, the CDR3 reads TGTGCCAGCAGTTCCCCAGGTCGATACGAGCAGTACTTC. Its protein is CASSSPGRYEQYF.

A few counts support this clonotype. The chain combines TRBV5-1 with TRBJ2-2, with D possibly TRBD1 on 5 matching bases. There are 19 residues in the CDR3. CDR1 SGHRS and CDR2 YFSETQ come from the germline V gene. Trimming shortened V by 0 bases and J by 1 base, and 19 bases separated the two germline ends. The CDR3 DNA reads TGCGCCAGCAGCTTGGTAGGGGTACACAGGACCGGGAACACCGGGGAGCTGTTTTTT. Amino acid sequence: CASSLVGVHRTGNTGELFF.

There are a few counts of this clonotype. The chain couples TRBV27 to TRBJ2-3; D is unclear. Germline V gene sequence: CDR1 MNHEY, CDR2 SMNVEV (reference sequence). The CDR3 loop spans 14 amino acids. V shed 0 bases and J shed 4 bases, with 8 bases lying between them. CDR3 residues: CASSLSTVSDTQYF. DNA for the CDR3: TGTGCCAGCAGTTTATCCACAGTGTCAGATACGCAGTATTTT.

This chain links TRBV11-3 with TRBJ2-1, with TRBD1 as a possible D gene (5 bases). With 5 bases removed from V and 0 bases from J, the gap between germline ends came to 17 bases. The CDR3 has 17 amino acids. From germline, CDR1 is SGHNT and CDR2 YENEEA. This chain's CDR3 is CASSPYDSPSSYNEQFF. CDR3 sequence (DNA): TGTGCCAGCAGCCCATACGACAGCCCTAGCTCCTACAATGAGCAGTTCTTC.

This clonotype showed up just a few times. The chain couples TRBV7-6 to TRBJ2-1; D is undetermined. Germline loops: CDR1 SGHVS, CDR2 FNYEAQ. V lost 0 bases and J lost 3, with 6 bases in between. The length of the CDR3 is 14 residues. CDR3 residues: CASSLAPDYNEQFF. The DNA for the CDR3 is TGTGCCAGCAGCTTAGCACCAGACTACAATGAGCAGTTCTTC.

This clonotype has a handful of counts. The chain uses TRBV2 and TRBJ2-3; D tentatively reads TRBD1 or TRBD2 (5 bases each). The CDR3 totals 14 residues. V lost 7 bases, J lost 2 bases, and 13 bases lay in between. Per germline, CDR1 SNHLY and CDR2 FYNNEI. The CDR3 region is CASILLGDTDTQYF. In DNA, the CDR3 is TGTGCCAGCATTTTGCTGGGGGACACAGATACGCAGTATTTT.

This clonotype was picked up a small number of times. J is TRBJ2-7 and V is TRBV12-3 or TRBV12-4; 9 positions match TRBD1. Germline trimming cut 6 bases from V and 5 bases from J; bases unmatched to any gene: 11. The CDR3 is 15 amino acids. The CDR3 loop reads CASSATGTGTHEQYF. CDR3 in DNA: TGTGCCAGCAGCGCCACCGGGACAGGGACCCACGAGCAGTACTTC.

The J gene is TRBJ1-1, the V gene TRBV5-1; unclear D gene. Germline V gene sequence: CDR1 SGHRS, CDR2 YFSETQ. With 2 bases removed from V and 1 base from J, the gap between germline ends came to 18 bases. The CDR3 sequence is 17 residues long. The CDR3, as DNA: TGCGCCAGCAGCTTTAGGTTTATGGCGGATGGGAACACTGAAGCTTTCTTT. Its translation: CASSFRFMADGNTEAFF.

This rearrangement joins TRBV27 to TRBJ1-2; 8 bases match TRBD1. This CDR3 is 16 amino acids long. The V gene end was trimmed by 5 bases and the J gene end by 3 bases; junction bases not matched to a gene: 11. From germline, CDR1 is MNHEY and CDR2 SMNVEV (reference sequence). The CDR3 bases are TGTGCCAGCAGTCTTCATGTGGGGACAGGAGACTATGGCTACACCTTC. Its translation: CASSLHVGTGDYGYTF.

V gene TRBV11-1 combines with J gene TRBJ2-2; possible D gene TRBD2, 5 bases. The CDR3 extends over 15 amino acids. V lost 5 bases and J 1 base, leaving 11 bases between the germline ends. The germline CDR1 and CDR2 sequences are SGHAT and FQDESV (reference sequence). CDR3 in amino acids: CASSPWRMNTGELFF. The CDR3 DNA reads as TGTGCCAGCAGCCCATGGAGGATGAACACCGGGGAGCTGTTTTTT.

The V gene is TRBV5-5, the J gene TRBJ1-1, with D perhaps matching TRBD1 (5 bases). CDR1 is SGHKS, CDR2 YYEKEE, per germline (reference sequence). The CDR3 contains 12 residues. Trimming took off 3 bases at V and 8 bases at J, with 11 bases between the two ends. CDR3 coding DNA: TGTGCCAGCAGCTGTGGGGGGGTAGAAGCTTTCTTT. Translated: CASSCGGVEAFF.

The chain joins TRBV19 to TRBJ2-5; 8 bases are shared with TRBD2. Germline CDR1 and CDR2: LNHDA and SQIVND (reference sequence). This CDR3 is 14 amino acids long. The trim removed 4 bases at V and 5 bases at J, leaving 6 bases unmatched. The CDR3 region is CASSSGRLFETQYF. The CDR3 DNA reads as TGTGCCAGTAGTAGCGGGAGGTTGTTTGAGACCCAGTACTTC.

The chain couples TRBV6-1 to TRBJ1-2; D not resolved. Germline loops: CDR1 MNHNS, CDR2 SASEGT. The V end was cut by 6 bases, the J end by 4 bases, with 18 bases between. The CDR3 extends over 15 amino acids. CDR3 region: CASRTRATTSYGYTF. CDR3 nucleotides: TGTGCCAGCAGAACCCGAGCCACGACATCCTATGGCTACACCTTC.

This clonotype was counted at least ten times. The chain couples TRBV4-2 to TRBJ2-1; 8 positions agree with TRBD2. Germline V gene sequence: CDR1 LGHNA, CDR2 YNFKEQ. This CDR3 is built from 15 residues. V lost 1 base to trimming and J lost 7 bases; unmatched junction nucleotides: 6. DNA of the CDR3: TGTGCCAGCAGCCAAGCGCGGGGGGTTGGGAATGAGCAGTTCTTC. Its translation: CASSQARGVGNEQFF.

The V and J genes are TRBV10-3 and TRBJ1-1; 8 bases agree with TRBD1. In germline, CDR1 is ENHRY, CDR2 SYGVKD. Unmatched junction bases numbered 7, after V lost 3 bases and J lost 1 base. The length of the CDR3 is 16 residues. CDR3 region: CAISDPSTGENTEAFF. The CDR3 DNA sequence: TGTGCCATCAGTGATCCATCGACAGGGGAGAACACTGAAGCTTTCTTT.

The chain has TRBV7-9 and TRBJ1-1; D is ambiguous. Deletions cut 5 bases from V and 13 bases from J, with 14 bases between. Germline lookup yields CDR1 SEHNR and CDR2 FQNEAQ (reference sequence). This CDR3 is built from 11 residues. Here the CDR3 reads CASSSYLEDFF. CDR3 bases: TGTGCCAGCAGCAGCTATTTAGAGGATTTCTTT.

The chain combines TRBV9 with TRBJ1-2; 8 bases align to TRBD1. Germline-derived CDR1 and CDR2 are SGDLS and YYNGEE. The CDR3 extends over 15 amino acids. Trimming cost V 3 bases and J 5 bases; bases outside gene matches: 9. The CDR3 DNA follows: TGTGCCAGCAGCGCCACAGGGGGTGGCAAGTATGGCTACACCTTC. Translated, it gives CASSATGGGKYGYTF.